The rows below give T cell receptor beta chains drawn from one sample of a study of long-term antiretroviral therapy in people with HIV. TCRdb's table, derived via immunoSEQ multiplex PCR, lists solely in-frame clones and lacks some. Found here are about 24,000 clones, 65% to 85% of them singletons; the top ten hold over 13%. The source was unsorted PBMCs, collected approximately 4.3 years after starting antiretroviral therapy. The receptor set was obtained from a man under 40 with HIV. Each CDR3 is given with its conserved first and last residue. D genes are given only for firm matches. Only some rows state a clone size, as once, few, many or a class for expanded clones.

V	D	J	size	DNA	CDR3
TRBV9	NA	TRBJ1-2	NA	TGTGCCAGCAGCGTAGCTTCGGACAGATACTATGGCTACACCTTC	CASSVASDRYYGYTF
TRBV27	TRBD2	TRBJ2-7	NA	TGTGCCAGCAGTCCCTTAGCGGGAGGCGACATTCGGGAGCAGTACTTC	CASSPLAGGDIREQYF
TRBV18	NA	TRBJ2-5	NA	TGTGCCAGCTCACCACTGCTAGGAAAGTACCAAGAGACCCAGTACTTC	CASSPLLGKYQETQYF
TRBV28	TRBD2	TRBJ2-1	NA	TGTGCCACCAGGACTAGCGGGACCCTAAATGAGCAGTTCTTC	CATRTSGTLNEQFF
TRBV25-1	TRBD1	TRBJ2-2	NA	TGTGCCAGCAGTGGGACAGGGGGCAACACCGGGGAGCTGTTTTTT	CASSGTGGNTGELFF
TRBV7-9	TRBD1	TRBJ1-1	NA	TGTGCCAGCAGCTTACAACAGGGGGCGAGCGCTGAAGCTTTCTTT	CASSLQQGASAEAFF
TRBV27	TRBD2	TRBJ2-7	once	TGTGCCAGCGCCCAACCGGGACTAGCGGGGTACTCCTACGAGCAGTACTTC	CASAQPGLAGYSYEQYF
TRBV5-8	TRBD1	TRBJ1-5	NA	TGTGCCAGCAGCTCCGGGACAGGGGGCAGCCAGCCCCAGCATTTT	CASSSGTGGSQPQHF
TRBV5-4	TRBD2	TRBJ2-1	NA	TGTGCCAGCAGCTCCTGGACTAGCGGGCGTTACAATGAGCAGTTCTTC	CASSSWTSGRYNEQFF
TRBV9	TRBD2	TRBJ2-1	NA	TGTGCCAGCAGCGTAGTTGGTAGCGGGGGTCCCAGCTCCTACAATGAGCAGTTCTTC	CASSVVGSGGPSSYNEQFF
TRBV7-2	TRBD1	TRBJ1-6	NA	TGTGCCAGCAGCTTAGAGGGACAGGTTGATTCACCCCTCCACTTT	CASSLEGQVDSPLHF
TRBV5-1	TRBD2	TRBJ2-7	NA	TGCGCCAGCAGCTTTGACCTAGCGGGGTCCTCCTACGAGCAGTACTTC	CASSFDLAGSSYEQYF
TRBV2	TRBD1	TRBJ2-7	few	TGTGCCAGCCGAAGAACACCGACAGGGGACGAGCAGTACTTC	CASRRTPTGDEQYF
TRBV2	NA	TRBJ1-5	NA	TGTGCCAGCAGTGAAAGAAGGGCAGAAGAGCCCCAGCATTTT	CASSERRAEEPQHF
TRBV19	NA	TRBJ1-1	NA	TGTGCCAGTAGTATTTACGCTGAAGCTTTCTTT	CASSIYAEAFF
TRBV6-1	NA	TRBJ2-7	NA	TGTGCCACACAGAGCTCCTACGAGCAGTACTTC	CATQSSYEQYF
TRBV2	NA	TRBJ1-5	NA	TGTGCCAGCAGTGGCGGTCCCGTCAGCAATCAGCCCCAGCATTTT	CASSGGPVSNQPQHF
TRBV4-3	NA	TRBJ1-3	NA	TGCGCCAGCAGCCAAGACAGGAGCTCTGGAAACACCATATATTTT	CASSQDRSSGNTIYF
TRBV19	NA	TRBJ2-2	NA	TGTGCCAGTAGTTGGGCAGGTCGCGCCACCGGGGAGCTGTTTTTT	CASSWAGRATGELFF
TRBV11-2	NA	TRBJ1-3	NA	TGTGCCAGCACAGAACAGGGATCTGGAAACACCATATATTTT	CASTEQGSGNTIYF
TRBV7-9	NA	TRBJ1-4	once	TGTGCCAGCAGCGTTCAGGATATTAATGAAAAACTGTTTTTT	CASSVQDINEKLFF
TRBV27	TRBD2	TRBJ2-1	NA	TGTGCCAGCATTCCTAGCGGGGGCTCCTACAATGAGCAGTTCTTC	CASIPSGGSYNEQFF
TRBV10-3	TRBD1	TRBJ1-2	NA	TGTGCCATCAGCGCTCCCCCGGGACAGGGTGGCGGCTACACCTTC	CAISAPPGQGGGYTF
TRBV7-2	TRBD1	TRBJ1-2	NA	TGTGCCAGCAGTCTCTCGGACAGGGCGTCTGGCTACACCTTC	CASSLSDRASGYTF
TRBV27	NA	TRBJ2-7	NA	TGTGCCAGCAGGCCCGGGGGTCTTTACTACGAGCAGTACTTC	CASRPGGLYYEQYF
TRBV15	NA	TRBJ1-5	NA	TGTGCCACCAGCAGAAGGGCCAATCAGCCCCAGCATTTT	CATSRRANQPQHF
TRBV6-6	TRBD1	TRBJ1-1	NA	TGTGCCAGCAGTGAGTACAGGGGCACTGAAGCTTTCTTT	CASSEYRGTEAFF
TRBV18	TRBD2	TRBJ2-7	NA	TGTGCCAGCTCACCTTTTACTAGCGGGAGACCCCAGGAGCAGTACTTC	CASSPFTSGRPQEQYF
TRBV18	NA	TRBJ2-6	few	TGTGCCAGCTCACCATTCGTCCAGGAGGCCTCTGGGGCCAACGTCCTGACTTTC	CASSPFVQEASGANVLTF
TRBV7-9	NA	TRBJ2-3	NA	TGTGCCAGCAGCTTGGGAGTCACAGATACGCAGTATTTT	CASSLGVTDTQYF
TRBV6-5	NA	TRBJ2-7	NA	TGTGCCAGCAGTGCGTGGGTGAGGGCGCGAGACGAGCAGTACTTC	CASSAWVRARDEQYF
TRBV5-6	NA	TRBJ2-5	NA	TGTGCCAGCAGGACAGCGTCCCAAGAGACCCAGTACTTC	CASRTASQETQYF
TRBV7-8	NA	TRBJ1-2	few	TGTGCCAGCAGCCTCGGGGGGGCCTATGGCTACACCTTC	CASSLGGAYGYTF
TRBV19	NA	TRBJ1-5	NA	TGTGCCAGTAGTTATAACAATCAGCCCCAGCATTTT	CASSYNNQPQHF
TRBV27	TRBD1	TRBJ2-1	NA	TGTGCCAGCAGTTCCCGGGACAGGGGGCGCGGGTACCTTCAGTCAGATGAGCAGTTCTTC	CASSSRDRGRGYLQSDEQFF
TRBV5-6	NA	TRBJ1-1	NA	TGTGCCAGCAGCTTCGGACAGATGAACACTGAAGCTTTCTTT	CASSFGQMNTEAFF
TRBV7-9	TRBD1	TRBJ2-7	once	TGTGCCAGCAGCGCCATTGACAGGGGAGCGCAGTACTTC	CASSAIDRGAQYF
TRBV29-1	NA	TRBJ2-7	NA	TGCAGCGTTGTGGCGGGCTACGAGCAGTACTTC	CSVVAGYEQYF
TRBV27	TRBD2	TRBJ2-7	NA	TGTGCCAGCAGTTTCGGGGGGTCCTACGAGCAGTACTTC	CASSFGGSYEQYF
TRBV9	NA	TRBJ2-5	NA	TGTGCCAGCAGCGTATCCCAGCAAGAGACCCAGTACTTC	CASSVSQQETQYF
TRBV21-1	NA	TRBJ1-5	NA	TGTGCCAGCACCCACAACCGCCGAACCAATCAGCCCCAGCATTTT	CASTHNRRTNQPQHF
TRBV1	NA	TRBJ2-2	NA	TGCACCAGCAGCCAAGTGGACTATCAGATCGACTCATCTATTTCGAACACCGGGGAGCTGTTTTTT	CTSSQVDYQIDSSISNTGELFF
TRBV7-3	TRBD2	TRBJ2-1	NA	TGTGCCAGCAGCCTTAGCGGGGGGAACAATGAGCAGTTCTTC	CASSLSGGNNEQFF
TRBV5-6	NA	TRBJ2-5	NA	TGTGCCAGCAGCTTACGTGGGCGGTTCCAAGAGACCCAGTACTTC	CASSLRGRFQETQYF
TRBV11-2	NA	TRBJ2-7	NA	TGTGCCAGCAGCTTTTTACAGGCCGGATACGAGCAGTACTTC	CASSFLQAGYEQYF
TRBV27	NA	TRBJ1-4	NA	TGTGCCAGCAGGCTTCCCCCCAGTGAAAAACTGTTTTTT	CASRLPPSEKLFF
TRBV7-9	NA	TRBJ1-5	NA	TGTGCCAGCAGCTTAGCTCGCAGGGGAGGCCCTCAGCCCCAGCATTTT	CASSLARRGGPQPQHF
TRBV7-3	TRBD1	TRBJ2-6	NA	TGTGCCAGCGGGACAGCCTCTGACTCTGGGGCCAACGTCCTGACTTTC	CASGTASDSGANVLTF
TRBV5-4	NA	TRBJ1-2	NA	TGTGCCAGTAGCTTGTCTCGGGGGGGCTATGGCTACACCTTC	CASSLSRGGYGYTF
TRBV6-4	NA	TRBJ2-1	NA	TGTGCCAGCAGTGAAAGAGACGACAATGAGCAGTTCTTC	CASSERDDNEQFF
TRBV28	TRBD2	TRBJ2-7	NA	TGTGCCAGCAGTTTCCATCTAGCGGAACTTACCTACGAGCAGTACTTC	CASSFHLAELTYEQYF
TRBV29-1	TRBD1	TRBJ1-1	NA	TGCAGCGCCTCGGGGACAGTAAGTATGAACACTGAAGCTTTCTTT	CSASGTVSMNTEAFF
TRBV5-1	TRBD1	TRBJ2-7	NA	TGCGCCAGCAGCTTAACAGGGGCCTACGAGCAGTACTTC	CASSLTGAYEQYF
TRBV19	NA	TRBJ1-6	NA	TGTGCTACCGGGAGATATAATTCACCCCTCCACTTT	CATGRYNSPLHF
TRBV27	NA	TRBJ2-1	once	TGTGCCAGCAGTCCGGGACTGAACAATGAGCAGTTCTTC	CASSPGLNNEQFF
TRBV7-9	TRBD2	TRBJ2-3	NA	TGTGCCAGCAGCTTTTCCCGACTAGCGGAAACAGATACGCAGTATTTT	CASSFSRLAETDTQYF
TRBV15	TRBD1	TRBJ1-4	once	TGTGCCACCAGCAGATCCGACAGGGCTAATGAAAAACTGTTTTTT	CATSRSDRANEKLFF
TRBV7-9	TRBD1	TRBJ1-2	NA	TGTGCCAGCAGCTTAGGACTTGGGACAGGGGGGTTTGGCGACTATGGCTACACCTTC	CASSLGLGTGGFGDYGYTF
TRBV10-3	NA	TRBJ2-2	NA	TGTGCCATCAGTCGACAGGTGCCCGGGGAGCTGTTTTTT	CAISRQVPGELFF
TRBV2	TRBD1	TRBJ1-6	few	TGTGCCAGCAGTGCAGGGACAGGCAGCTCCTATAATTCACCCCTCCACTTT	CASSAGTGSSYNSPLHF